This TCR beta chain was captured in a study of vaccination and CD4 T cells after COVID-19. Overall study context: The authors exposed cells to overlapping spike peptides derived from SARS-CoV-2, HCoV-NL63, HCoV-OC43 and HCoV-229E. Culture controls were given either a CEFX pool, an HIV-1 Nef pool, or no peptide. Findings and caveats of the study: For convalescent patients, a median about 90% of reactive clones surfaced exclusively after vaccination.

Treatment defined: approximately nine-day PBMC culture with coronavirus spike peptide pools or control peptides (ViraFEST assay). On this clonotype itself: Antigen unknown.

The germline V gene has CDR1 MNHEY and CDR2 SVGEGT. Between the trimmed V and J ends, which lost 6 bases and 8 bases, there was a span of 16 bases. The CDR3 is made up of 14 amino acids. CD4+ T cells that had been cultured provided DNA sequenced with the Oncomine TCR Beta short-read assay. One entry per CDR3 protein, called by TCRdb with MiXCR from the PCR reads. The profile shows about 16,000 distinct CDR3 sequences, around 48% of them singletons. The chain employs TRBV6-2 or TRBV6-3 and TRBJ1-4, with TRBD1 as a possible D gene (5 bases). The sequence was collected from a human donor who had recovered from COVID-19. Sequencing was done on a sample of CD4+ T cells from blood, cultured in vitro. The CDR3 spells CASRTGHWGEKLFF. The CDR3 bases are TGTGCCAGCAGAACGGGCCATTGGGGCGAAAAACTGTTTTTT.